This T cell receptor beta chain was recovered during a study of T cells in Graves' hyperthyroidism and ophthalmopathy. V was clipped by 4 bases and J by 2 bases; unmatched bases: 3. The germline V gene encodes CDR1 DFQATT and CDR2 SNEGSKA (reference sequence). The CDR3 contains 14 residues. This clonotype was seen more than once but under ten times. Amplified TCR beta CDR3 regions derived from RNA transcripts. TCR CDR3 regions were first amplified by RT-PCR with HTBI primers. A single record per CDR3 protein comes from TCRdb applying MiXCR to the multiplex PCR reads. The sample lists 600,000 to 650,000 distinct CDR3 sequences; 20% were seen once.

The chain is built from TRBV20-1 and TRBJ2-2, with 8 bases lining up with TRBD1. The sequence was collected from a man aged 30 to 39 with Graves' ophthalmopathy. Sequencing used blood. CDR3 in amino acids: CSANDRGNTGELFF. CDR3 sequence (DNA): TGCAGTGCTAACGACAGGGGAAACACCGGGGAGCTGTTTTTT.